This T cell receptor (beta chain) was sequenced for a study of blood T cell repertoires in COVID-19. Study information: The samples span acute and convalescent COVID-19 from the United States, Italy and Spain. From T cells, B-cell-depleted T cells, or PBMCs came the material, which was cDNA or gDNA.

Trimming shortened V by 0 bases and J by 5 bases, and 14 bases separated the two germline ends. This CDR3 has 15 residues. In germline, CDR1 is MNHEY, CDR2 SVGAGI. In the authors' workflow: By means of reference gene primer amplification, nucleated cell counts were estimated. Only in-frame clones appear in the TCRdb table, and some are missing; sequencing was by immunoSEQ multiplex PCR. The DNA gave D and trimming, while V, J and clone size come from that table. The sample holds over 85,000 clones, over 70% seen once. The sequenced sample was peripheral blood. The chain uses TRBV6-5 and TRBJ2-7, with D perhaps matching TRBD1 (5 bases). This receptor was identified in a human donor in a cohort sampled during active COVID-19. The chain's CDR3 is CASSYSFLQGDEQYF. In nucleotides, the CDR3 is TGTGCCAGCAGTTACTCGTTTCTCCAGGGTGACGAGCAGTACTTC.